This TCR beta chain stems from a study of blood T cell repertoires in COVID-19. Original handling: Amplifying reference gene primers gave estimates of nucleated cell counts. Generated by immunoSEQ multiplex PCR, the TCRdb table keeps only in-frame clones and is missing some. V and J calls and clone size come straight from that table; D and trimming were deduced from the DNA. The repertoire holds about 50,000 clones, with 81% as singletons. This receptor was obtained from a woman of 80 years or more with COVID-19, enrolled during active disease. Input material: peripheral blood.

This CDR3 reads CASSLGQGKLPGELFF. As DNA, the CDR3 is TGCGCCAGCAGTCTTGGACAGGGGAAGCTCCCCGGGGAGCTGTTTTTT. The V and J genes are TRBV23-1 and TRBJ2-2; 9 positions agree with TRBD1. TRBV23-1 is an open reading frame whose function is uncertain. The CDR3 has 16 residues. J gave up 6 bases and V 4 bases, and 9 bases lay outside the gene matches.